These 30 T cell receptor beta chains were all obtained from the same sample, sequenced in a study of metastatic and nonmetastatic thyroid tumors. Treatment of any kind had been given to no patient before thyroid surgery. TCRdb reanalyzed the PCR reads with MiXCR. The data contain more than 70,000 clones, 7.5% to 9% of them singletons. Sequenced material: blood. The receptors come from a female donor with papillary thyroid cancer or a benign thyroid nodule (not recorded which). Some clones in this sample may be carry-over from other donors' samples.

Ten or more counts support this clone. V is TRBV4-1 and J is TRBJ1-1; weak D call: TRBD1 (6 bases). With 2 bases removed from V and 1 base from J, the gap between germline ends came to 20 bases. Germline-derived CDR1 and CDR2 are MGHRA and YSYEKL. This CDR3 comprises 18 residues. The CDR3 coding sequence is TGCGCCAGCAGCCAAAAGACAGGTCGAGGGGGAGGGAACACTGAAGCTTTCTTT. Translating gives CASSQKTGRGGGNTEAFF.

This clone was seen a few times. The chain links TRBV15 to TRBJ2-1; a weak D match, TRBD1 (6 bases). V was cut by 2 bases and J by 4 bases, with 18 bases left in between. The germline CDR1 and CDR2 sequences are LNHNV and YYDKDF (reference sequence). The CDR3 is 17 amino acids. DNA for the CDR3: TGTGCCACCAGCAGACACTCGGGTGGGGGCCCGTACAATGAGCAGTTCTTC. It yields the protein CATSRHSGGGPYNEQFF. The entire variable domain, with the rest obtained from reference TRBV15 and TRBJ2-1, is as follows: DAMVIQNPRYQVTQFGKPVTLSCSQTLNHNVMYWYQQKSSQAPKLLFHYYDKDFNNEADTPDNFQSRRPNTSFCFLDIRSPGLGDTAMYLCATSRHSGGGPYNEQFFGPGTRLTVL.

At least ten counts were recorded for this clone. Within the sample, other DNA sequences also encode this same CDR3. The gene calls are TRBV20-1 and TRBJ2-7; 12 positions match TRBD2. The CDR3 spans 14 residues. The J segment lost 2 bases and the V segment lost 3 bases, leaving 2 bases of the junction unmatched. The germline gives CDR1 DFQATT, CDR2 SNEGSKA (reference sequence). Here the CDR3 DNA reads TGCAGTGCTAGTCCTAGCGGGGGGGCCTACGAGCAGTACTTC. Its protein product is CSASPSGGAYEQYF.

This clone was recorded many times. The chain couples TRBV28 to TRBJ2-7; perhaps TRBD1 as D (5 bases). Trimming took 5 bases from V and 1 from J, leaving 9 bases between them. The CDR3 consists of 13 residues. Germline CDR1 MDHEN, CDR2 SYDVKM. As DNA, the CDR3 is TGTGCCAGCAGTCGACAGACTTCCTACGAGCAGTACTTC. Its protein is CASSRQTSYEQYF.

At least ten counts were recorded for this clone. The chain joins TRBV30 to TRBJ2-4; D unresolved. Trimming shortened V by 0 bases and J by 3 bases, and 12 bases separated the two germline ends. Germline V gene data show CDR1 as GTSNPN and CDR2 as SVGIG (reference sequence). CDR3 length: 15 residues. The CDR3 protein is CAWSVPKVGKNIQYF. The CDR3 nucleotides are TGTGCCTGGAGTGTACCTAAGGTTGGCAAAAACATTCAGTACTTC.

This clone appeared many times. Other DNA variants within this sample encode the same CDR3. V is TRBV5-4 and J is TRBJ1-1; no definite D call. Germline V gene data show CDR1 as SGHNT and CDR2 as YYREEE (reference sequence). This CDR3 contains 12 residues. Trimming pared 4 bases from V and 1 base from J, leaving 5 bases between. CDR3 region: CASSLANTEAFF. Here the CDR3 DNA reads TGTGCCAGCAGCCTAGCGAACACTGAAGCTTTCTTT.

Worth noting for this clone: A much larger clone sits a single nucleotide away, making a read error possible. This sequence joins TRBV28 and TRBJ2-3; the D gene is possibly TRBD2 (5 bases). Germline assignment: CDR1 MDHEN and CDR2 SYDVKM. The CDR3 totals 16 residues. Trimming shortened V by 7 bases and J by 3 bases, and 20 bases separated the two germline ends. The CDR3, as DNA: TGTGCCAGCACCCAGGTAAGGAGGCACGGGACAGATACGCAGTATTTT. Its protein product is CASTQVRRHGTDTQYF.

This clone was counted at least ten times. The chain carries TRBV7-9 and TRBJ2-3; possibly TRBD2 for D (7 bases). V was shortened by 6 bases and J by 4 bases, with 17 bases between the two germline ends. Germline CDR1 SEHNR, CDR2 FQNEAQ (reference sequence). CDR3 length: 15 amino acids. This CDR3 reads CASSQRGGVADTQYF. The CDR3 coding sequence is TGTGCCAGCAGTCAAAGGGGGGGCGTGGCAGATACGCAGTATTTT.

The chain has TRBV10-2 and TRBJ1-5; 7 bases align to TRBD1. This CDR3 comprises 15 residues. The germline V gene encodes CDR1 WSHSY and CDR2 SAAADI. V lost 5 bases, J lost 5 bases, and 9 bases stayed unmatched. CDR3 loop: CASSRAGGRDQPQHF. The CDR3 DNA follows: TGCGCCAGCAGTCGCGCAGGGGGTCGAGATCAGCCCCAGCATTTT.

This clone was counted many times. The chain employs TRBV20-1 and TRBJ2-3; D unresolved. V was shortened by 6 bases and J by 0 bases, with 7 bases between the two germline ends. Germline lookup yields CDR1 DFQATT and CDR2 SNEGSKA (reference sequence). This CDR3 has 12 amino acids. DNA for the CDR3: TGCAGTGCCTCTGGGAGCACAGATACGCAGTATTTT. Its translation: CSASGSTDTQYF.

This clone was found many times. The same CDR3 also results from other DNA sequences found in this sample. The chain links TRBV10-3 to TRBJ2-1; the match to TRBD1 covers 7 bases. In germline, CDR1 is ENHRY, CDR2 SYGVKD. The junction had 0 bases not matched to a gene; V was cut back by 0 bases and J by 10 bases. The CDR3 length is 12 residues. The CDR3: CAISESGQEQFF. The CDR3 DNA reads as TGTGCCATCAGTGAGTCGGGACAGGAGCAGTTCTTC.

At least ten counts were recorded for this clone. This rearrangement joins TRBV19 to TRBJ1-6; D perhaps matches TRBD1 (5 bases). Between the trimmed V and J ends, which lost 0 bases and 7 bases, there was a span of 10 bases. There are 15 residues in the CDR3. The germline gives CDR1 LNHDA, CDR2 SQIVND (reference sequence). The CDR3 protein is CASSIDWDLNSPLHF. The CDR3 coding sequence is TGTGCCAGTAGTATAGATTGGGACCTCAATTCACCCCTCCACTTT.

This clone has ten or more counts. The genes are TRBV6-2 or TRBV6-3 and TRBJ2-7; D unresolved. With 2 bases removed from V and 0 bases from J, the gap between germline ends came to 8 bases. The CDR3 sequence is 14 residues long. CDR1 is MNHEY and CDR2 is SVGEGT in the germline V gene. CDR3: CASSYRVSSYEQYF. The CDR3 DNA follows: TGTGCCAGCAGTTACAGAGTAAGCTCCTACGAGCAGTACTTC.

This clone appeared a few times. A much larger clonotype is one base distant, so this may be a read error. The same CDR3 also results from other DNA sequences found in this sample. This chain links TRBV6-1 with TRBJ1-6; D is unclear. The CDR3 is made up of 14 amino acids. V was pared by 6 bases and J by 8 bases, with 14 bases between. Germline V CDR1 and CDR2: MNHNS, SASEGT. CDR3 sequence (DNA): TGTGCCAGCAGGGTACCGGGAGGGCATTCACCCCTCCACTTT. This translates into CASRVPGGHSPLHF.

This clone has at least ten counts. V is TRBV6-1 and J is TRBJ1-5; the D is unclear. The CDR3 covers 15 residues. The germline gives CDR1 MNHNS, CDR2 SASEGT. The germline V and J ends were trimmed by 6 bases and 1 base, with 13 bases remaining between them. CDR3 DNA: TGTGCCAGCAGATCTTCGTACAGAAGCAATCAGCCCCAGCATTTT. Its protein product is CASRSSYRSNQPQHF.

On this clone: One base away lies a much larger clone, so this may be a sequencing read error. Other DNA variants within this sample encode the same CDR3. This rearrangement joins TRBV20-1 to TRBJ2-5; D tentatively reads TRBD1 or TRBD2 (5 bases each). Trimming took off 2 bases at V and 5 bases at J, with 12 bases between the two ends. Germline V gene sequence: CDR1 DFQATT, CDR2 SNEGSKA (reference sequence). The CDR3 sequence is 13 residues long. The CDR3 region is CSARPGDGETQYF. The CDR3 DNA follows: TGCAGTGCTAGACCTGGGGACGGTGAGACCCAGTACTTC.

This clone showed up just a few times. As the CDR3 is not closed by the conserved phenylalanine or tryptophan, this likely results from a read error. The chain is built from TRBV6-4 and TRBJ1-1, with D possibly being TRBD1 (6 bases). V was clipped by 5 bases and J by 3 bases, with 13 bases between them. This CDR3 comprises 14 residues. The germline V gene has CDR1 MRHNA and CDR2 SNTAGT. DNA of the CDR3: TGTGCCAGCAGTCGACAGGACGAGGACACTGAAGCTTTCCTT. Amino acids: CASSRQDEDTEAFL.

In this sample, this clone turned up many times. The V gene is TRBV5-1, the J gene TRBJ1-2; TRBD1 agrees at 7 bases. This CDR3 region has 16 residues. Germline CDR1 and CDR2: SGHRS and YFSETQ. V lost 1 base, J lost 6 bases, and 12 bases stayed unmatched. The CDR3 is CASSLYSGQNLDGYTF. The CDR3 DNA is TGCGCCAGCAGCTTGTATTCGGGACAGAACCTTGATGGCTACACCTTC. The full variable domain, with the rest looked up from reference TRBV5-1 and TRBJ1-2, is KAGVTQTPRYLIKTRGQQVTLSCSPISGHRSVSWYQQTPGQGLQFLFEYFSETQRNKGNFPGRFSGRQFSNSRSEMNVSTLELGDSALYLCASSLYSGQNLDGYTFGSGTRLTVV.

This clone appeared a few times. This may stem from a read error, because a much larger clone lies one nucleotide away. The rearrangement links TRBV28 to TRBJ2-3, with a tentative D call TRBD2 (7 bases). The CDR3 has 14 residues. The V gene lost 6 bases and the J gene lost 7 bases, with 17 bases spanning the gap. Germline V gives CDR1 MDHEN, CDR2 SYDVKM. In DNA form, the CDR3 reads TGTGCCAGCAGCCGGAGGGGGGGCCTATATACGCAGTATTTT. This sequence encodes CASSRRGGLYTQYF.

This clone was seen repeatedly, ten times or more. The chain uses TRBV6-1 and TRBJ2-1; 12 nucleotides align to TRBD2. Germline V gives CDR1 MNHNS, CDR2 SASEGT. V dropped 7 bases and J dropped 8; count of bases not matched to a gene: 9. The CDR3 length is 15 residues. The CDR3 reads CASTILAGGRDEQFF. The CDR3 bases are TGTGCCAGCACTATCCTAGCGGGGGGGCGCGATGAGCAGTTCTTC.

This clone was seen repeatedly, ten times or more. The CDR3 DNA reads as TGTGCCAGCAGCGTAGGGGTCACAGGGGGCTCCTACGAGCAGTACTTC. Protein: CASSVGVTGGSYEQYF. The V call is TRBV9, the J call TRBJ2-7; 8 nucleotides agree with TRBD1. The CDR3 is 16 amino acids. Trimming at V came to 0 bases and at J to 0 bases, leaving 5 bases not matched to a gene. Per the germline V gene, CDR1 is SGDLS and CDR2 is YYNGEE.

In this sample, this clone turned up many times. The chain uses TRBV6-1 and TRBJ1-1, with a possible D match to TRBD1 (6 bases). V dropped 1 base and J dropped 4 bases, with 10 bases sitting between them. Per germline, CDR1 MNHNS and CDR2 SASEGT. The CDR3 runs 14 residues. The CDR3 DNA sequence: TGTGCCAGCAGTGAAGGACAGGAGGGCACTGAAGCTTTCTTT. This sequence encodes CASSEGQEGTEAFF.

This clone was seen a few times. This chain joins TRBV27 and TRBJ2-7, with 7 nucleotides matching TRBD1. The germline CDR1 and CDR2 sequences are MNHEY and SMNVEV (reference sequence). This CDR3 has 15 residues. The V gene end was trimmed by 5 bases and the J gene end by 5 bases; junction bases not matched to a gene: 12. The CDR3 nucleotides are TGTGCCAGCAGTGACAGGGATGGGATTTCCGACGAGCAGTACTTC. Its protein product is CASSDRDGISDEQYF.

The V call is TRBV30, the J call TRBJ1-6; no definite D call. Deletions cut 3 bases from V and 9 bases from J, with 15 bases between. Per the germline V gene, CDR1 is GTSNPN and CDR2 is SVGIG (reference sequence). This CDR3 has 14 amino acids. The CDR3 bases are TGTGCCTGGAGCGCAGGCGTTCAAGGTTCACCCCTCCACTTT. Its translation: CAWSAGVQGSPLHF.

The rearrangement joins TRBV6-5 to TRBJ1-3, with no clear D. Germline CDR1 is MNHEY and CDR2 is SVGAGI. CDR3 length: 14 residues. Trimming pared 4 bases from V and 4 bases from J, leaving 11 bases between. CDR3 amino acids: CASSSVLGGNTIYF. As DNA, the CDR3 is TGTGCCAGCAGTTCCGTCTTGGGCGGAAACACCATATATTTT.

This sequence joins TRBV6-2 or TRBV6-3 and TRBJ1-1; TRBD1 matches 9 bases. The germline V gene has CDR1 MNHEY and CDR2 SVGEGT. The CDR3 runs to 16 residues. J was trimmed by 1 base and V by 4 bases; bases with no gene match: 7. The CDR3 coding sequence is TGTGCCAGCAGTTTGGGACAGGGCTTGGGGAACACTGAAGCTTTCTTT. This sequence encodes CASSLGQGLGNTEAFF.

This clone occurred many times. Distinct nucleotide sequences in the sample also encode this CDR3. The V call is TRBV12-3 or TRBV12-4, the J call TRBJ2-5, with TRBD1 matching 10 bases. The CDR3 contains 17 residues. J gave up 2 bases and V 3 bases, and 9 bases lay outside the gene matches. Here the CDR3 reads CASSFDLGTGVQETQYF. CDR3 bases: TGTGCCAGCAGTTTCGATCTCGGGACAGGGGTTCAAGAGACCCAGTACTTC.

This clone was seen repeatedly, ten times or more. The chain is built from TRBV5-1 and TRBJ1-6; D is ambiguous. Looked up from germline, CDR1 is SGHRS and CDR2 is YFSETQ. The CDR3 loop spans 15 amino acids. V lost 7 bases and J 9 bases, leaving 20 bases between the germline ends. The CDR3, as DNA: TGCGCCAGCTGGCCGGCGCCGGGGTTGGGTTCACCCCTCCACTTT. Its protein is CASWPAPGLGSPLHF.

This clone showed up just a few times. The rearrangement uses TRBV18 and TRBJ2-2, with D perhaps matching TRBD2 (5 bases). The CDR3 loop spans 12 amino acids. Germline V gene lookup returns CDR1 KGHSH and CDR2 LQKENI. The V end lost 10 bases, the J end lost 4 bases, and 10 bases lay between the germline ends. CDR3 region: CATSRVTGELFF. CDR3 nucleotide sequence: TGTGCCACCTCGAGGGTCACCGGGGAGCTGTTTTTT. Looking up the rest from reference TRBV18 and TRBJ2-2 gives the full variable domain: NAGVMQNPRHLVRRRGQEARLRCSPMKGHSHVYWYRQLPEEGLKFMVYLQKENIIDESGMPKERFSAEFPKEGPSILRIQQVVRGDSAAYFCATSRVTGELFFGEGSRLTVL.

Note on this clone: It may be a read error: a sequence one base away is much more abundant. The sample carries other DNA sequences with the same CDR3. The CDR3 nucleotides read TGTGCCATCAGTGGGGAAGCGGGGGGGTACGAGCAGTACTTC. Protein: CAISGEAGGYEQYF. The chain carries TRBV10-3 and TRBJ2-7; TRBD2 agrees at 10 bases. The CDR3 sequence is 14 residues long. V trimming: 4 bases; J trimming: 4 bases; junction bases outside the gene matches: 4. Germline assignment: CDR1 ENHRY and CDR2 SYGVKD.